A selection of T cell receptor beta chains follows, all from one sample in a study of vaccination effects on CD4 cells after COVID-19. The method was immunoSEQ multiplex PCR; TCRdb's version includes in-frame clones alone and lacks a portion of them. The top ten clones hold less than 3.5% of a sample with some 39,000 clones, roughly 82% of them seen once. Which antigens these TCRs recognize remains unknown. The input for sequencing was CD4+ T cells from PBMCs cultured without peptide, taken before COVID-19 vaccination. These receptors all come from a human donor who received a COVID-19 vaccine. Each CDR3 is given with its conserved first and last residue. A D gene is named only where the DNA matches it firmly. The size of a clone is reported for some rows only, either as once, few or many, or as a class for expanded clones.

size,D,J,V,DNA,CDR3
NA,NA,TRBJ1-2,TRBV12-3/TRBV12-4,TGTGCCAGCAGCCCCCTAGCCAGGAATGGCTACACCTTC,CASSPLARNGYTF
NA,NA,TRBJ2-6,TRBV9,TGTGCCAGCGTTGACCCGGGAGGGGCCAACGTCCTGACTTTC,CASVDPGGANVLTF
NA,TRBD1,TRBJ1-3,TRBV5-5,TGTGCCAGCAGCTACGACAGGGGGGCTGGAAACACCATATATTTT,CASSYDRGAGNTIYF
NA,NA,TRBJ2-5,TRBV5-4,TGTGCCAGCAGCCGGGACCCGGGAGAGACCCAGTACTTC,CASSRDPGETQYF
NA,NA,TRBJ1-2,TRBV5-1,TGCGCCAGCAGGGGAGTAGAGACAGGAGGCTACACCTTC,CASRGVETGGYTF
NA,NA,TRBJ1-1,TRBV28,TGTGCCAGCAGTTTATCGGGGGGCGCGTTCGCTGAAGCTTTCTTT,CASSLSGGAFAEAFF
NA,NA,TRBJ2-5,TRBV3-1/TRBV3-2,TGTGCCAGCAGCCAGGCTAGGACCCAGTACTTC,CASSQARTQYF
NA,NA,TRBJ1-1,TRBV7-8,TGTGCCAGCAGCTTAGGTTCCCCGGCGAACACTGAAGCTTTCTTT,CASSLGSPANTEAFF
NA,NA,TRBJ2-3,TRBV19,TGTGCCAGTAGTAGTATAGATACTAGCACAGATACGCAGTATTTT,CASSSIDTSTDTQYF
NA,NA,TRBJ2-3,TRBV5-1,TGCGCCAGCAGCCAAATGTTAGATACGCAGTATTTT,CASSQMLDTQYF
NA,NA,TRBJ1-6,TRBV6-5,TGTGCCAGCACTACGGGAAGCTCCTATAATTCACCCCTCCACTTT,CASTTGSSYNSPLHF
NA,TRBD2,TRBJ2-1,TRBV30,TGTGCCTGGAGTGCAGGGACTAGCGGGGGGGCCGGCTCTGAGCAGTTCTTC,CAWSAGTSGGAGSEQFF
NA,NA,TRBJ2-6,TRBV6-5,TGTGCCAGCACACCCGGGCTTTCTGGGGCCAACGTCCTGACTTTC,CASTPGLSGANVLTF
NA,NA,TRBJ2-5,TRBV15,TGTGCCACCAGCAGTTCGTGGCGGACAGAACTTGCACTAAACGAGACCCAGTACTTC,CATSSSWRTELALNETQYF
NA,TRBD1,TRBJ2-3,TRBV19,TGTGCCAGTCGGACAGGGGACGACACAGATACGCAGTATTTT,CASRTGDDTDTQYF
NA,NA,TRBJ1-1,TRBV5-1,TGCGCCAGCAGCTCGGGGCCCTCGAACACTGAAGCTTTCTTT,CASSSGPSNTEAFF
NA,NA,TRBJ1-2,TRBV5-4,TGTGCCAGCAGCTTACAACCCGGCTACACCTTC,CASSLQPGYTF
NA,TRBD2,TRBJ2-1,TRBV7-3,TGTGCCAGCAGTTCTAGCGGGGTGTCATACAATGAGCAGTTCTTC,CASSSSGVSYNEQFF
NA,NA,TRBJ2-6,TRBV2,TGTGCCAGCAGTGATTCTCGGGCTGGGGCCAACGTCCTGACTTTC,CASSDSRAGANVLTF
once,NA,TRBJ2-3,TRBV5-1,TGCGCCACCACCTCGGGGGTCCCTAGCACAGATACGCAGTATTTT,CATTSGVPSTDTQYF
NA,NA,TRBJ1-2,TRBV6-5,TGTGCCAGCAGAAACAGGTCTGCAGGGGACTATGGCTACACCTTC,CASRNRSAGDYGYTF
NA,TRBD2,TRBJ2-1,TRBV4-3,TGCGCCAGCAGCGCACGCCCAAATAGCGGGGGGATCGATGAGCAGTTCTTC,CASSARPNSGGIDEQFF
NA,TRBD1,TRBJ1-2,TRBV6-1,TGTGCCAGCAGTGAGACAGGGGTTAATGGCTACACCTTC,CASSETGVNGYTF
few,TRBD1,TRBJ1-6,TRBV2,TGTGCCAGCAGTGTCACAGGGGACTATAATTCACCCCTCCACTTT,CASSVTGDYNSPLHF
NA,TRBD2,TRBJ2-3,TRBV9,TGTGCCAGCAGCATTAGAGCGGGGGGGAGCACAGATACGCAGTATTTT,CASSIRAGGSTDTQYF
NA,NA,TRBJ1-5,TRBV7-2,TGTGCCAGCAGCTTATACGGGGGAAGCAATCAGCCCCAGCATTTT,CASSLYGGSNQPQHF
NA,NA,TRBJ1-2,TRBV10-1,TGCGCCAGCAGTGCAGACAGCCCTTCGGTCTATGGCTACACCTTC,CASSADSPSVYGYTF
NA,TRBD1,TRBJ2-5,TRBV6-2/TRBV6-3,TGTGCCAGCAGCGCCCCTTACAGGGGCCAAGAGACCCAGTACTTC,CASSAPYRGQETQYF
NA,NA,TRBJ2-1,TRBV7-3,TGTGCCAGCAGCTCAGGCACGAATGAGCAGTTCTTC,CASSSGTNEQFF
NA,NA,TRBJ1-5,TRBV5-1,TGCGCCAGCAGCCCGGCGGGTCTCGGCAATCAGCCCCAGCATTTT,CASSPAGLGNQPQHF
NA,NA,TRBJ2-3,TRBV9,TGTGCCAGCAGCCGCCGGGATTCTAGCACAGATACGCAGTATTTT,CASSRRDSSTDTQYF
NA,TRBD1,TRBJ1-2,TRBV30,TGTGCCTGGACACGAACAGGGGGCTGGGACGGCTACACCTTC,CAWTRTGGWDGYTF
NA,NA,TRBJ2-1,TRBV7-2,TGTGCCAGCAGCTTAGTCTGGGCAGGGGACAATGAGCAGTTCTTC,CASSLVWAGDNEQFF
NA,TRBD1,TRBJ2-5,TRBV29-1,TGCAGCGTTGAGTTGGGAGGCAGGGGGCGCGGGAAGACCCAGTACTTC,CSVELGGRGRGKTQYF
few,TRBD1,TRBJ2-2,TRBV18,TGTGCCAGCTCACCCCCGACAGGGAGAGAAACCGGGGAGCTGTTTTTT,CASSPPTGRETGELFF
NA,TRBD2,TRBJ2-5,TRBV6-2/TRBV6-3,TGTGCCAGCAGTTACTCTTCGGGAGGGGAGACCCAGTACTTC,CASSYSSGGETQYF
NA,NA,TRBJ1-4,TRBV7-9,TGTGCCAGCAGCCTCCCAAATGAAAAACTGTTTTTT,CASSLPNEKLFF
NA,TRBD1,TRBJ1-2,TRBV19,TGTGCCAGTATCCCCGGGACAGGGACAAAAATTTATGGCTACACCTTC,CASIPGTGTKIYGYTF
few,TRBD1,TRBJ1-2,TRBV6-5,TGTGCCAGCGGGAGACAGGGTTGGGGCTACACCTTC,CASGRQGWGYTF
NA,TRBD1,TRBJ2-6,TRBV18,TGTGCCAGCTCACCATTTGGGGGACAGGGTCTGGCTGGGGCCAACGTCCTGACTTTC,CASSPFGGQGLAGANVLTF
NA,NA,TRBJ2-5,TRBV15,TGTGCCACCGGGCCACGGGGGGAGACCCAGTACTTC,CATGPRGETQYF
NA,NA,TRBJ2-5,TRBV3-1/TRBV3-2,TGTGCCAGCAGTCCCACAGGGATGGAGACCCAGTACTTC,CASSPTGMETQYF
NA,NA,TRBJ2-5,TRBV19,TGTGCCAGTAGTACCCTCCGGGACAATCTACAAGAGACCCAGTACTTC,CASSTLRDNLQETQYF
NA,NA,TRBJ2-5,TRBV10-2,TGCGCCAGCAGGCCGAGACGGGACCAAGAGACCCAGTACTTC,CASRPRRDQETQYF
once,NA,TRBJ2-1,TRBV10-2,TGCGCCGCAACAGGGCCCTACAATGAGCAGTTCTTC,CAATGPYNEQFF
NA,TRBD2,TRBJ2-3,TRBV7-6,TGTGCCAGCAGCTTACGGTCTGGTAGCGGGGGGGCAGATACGCAGTATTTT,CASSLRSGSGGADTQYF
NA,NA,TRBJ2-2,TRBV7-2,TGTGCCAGTGTTCAGGGACTGAACACCGGGGAGCTGTTTTTT,CASVQGLNTGELFF
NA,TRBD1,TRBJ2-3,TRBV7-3,TGTGCCAGCAGCTTAAACCCCAGGGGGCTCGGCACAGATACGCAGTATTTT,CASSLNPRGLGTDTQYF
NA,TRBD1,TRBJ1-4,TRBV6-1,TGTGCCAGCAGTGACGGGGACAGGGTTGGTGAAAAACTGTTTTTT,CASSDGDRVGEKLFF
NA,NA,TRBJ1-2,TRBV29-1,TGCAGCGTTTCTCCAGGGGATCTGCCTGGCTACACCTTC,CSVSPGDLPGYTF